A selection of T cell receptor beta chains follows, all from one sample in a study of cytomegalovirus exposure and HLA in healthy donors. Assay used: immunoSEQ multiplex PCR; TCRdb lists only in-frame clones, some missing. The sample consists of 200,000 to 250,000 clones, around 81% of them appearing once. Sequenced material: PBMCs. These receptors were taken from a woman in her sixties in good health and CMV-seropositive. The CDR3 runs from the conserved cysteine through the conserved F or W. The D gene is left open where the match is weak. Expanded clones get a size class; other rows say once, few or many, or leave the size out.

J	size	V	D	CDR3	DNA
TRBJ2-7	once	TRBV2	.	CASSIYEQYF	TGTGCCAGCAGCATCTACGAGCAGTACTTC
TRBJ2-3	.	TRBV27	.	CASSFLTAHTQYF	TGTGCCAGCAGTTTTTTGACTGCCCATACGCAGTATTTT
TRBJ2-7	.	TRBV5-1	TRBD1	CASSGGQGMDEQYF	TGCGCCAGCAGCGGCGGACAGGGGATGGACGAGCAGTACTTC
TRBJ1-4	.	TRBV6-5	.	CASSYGEGVGEKLFF	TGTGCCAGCAGTTACGGGGAAGGGGTGGGTGAAAAACTGTTTTTT
TRBJ1-1	.	TRBV5-4	.	CASSLALEFEAFF	TGTGCCAGCAGCTTGGCCCTAGAGTTTGAAGCTTTCTTT
TRBJ1-5	few	TRBV9	.	CASSPDTSNQPQHF	TGTGCCAGCAGCCCAGACACGAGCAATCAGCCCCAGCATTTT
TRBJ2-3	.	TRBV5-1	TRBD2	CASSGTSGSFSTDTQYF	TGCGCCAGCAGCGGGACTAGCGGGAGCTTTAGCACAGATACGCAGTATTTT
TRBJ2-1	.	TRBV28	TRBD2	CASRRLAGDNEQFF	TGTGCCAGCAGGCGACTAGCGGGAGATAATGAGCAGTTCTTC
TRBJ2-3	.	TRBV5-4	.	CASRLTTADTQYF	TGTGCCAGCAGGTTAACGACAGCAGATACGCAGTATTTT
TRBJ2-3	.	TRBV15	.	CATGVDRISTDTQYF	TGTGCCACCGGTGTAGACAGGATCTCCACAGATACGCAGTATTTT
TRBJ2-3	.	TRBV2	TRBD1	CASSKGDRGADTQYF	TGTGCCAGCTCAAAAGGAGACAGGGGGGCAGATACGCAGTATTTT
TRBJ1-5	.	TRBV19	.	CASSIGVAEPQHF	TGTGCCAGTAGTATTGGAGTTGCGGAGCCCCAGCATTTT
TRBJ2-1	.	TRBV29-1	.	CSVGGGTYNEQFF	TGCAGCGTTGGGGGCGGAACCTACAATGAGCAGTTCTTC
TRBJ2-5	.	TRBV4-1	TRBD2	CASSQLSSGSRETQYF	TGCGCCAGCAGCCAACTATCTAGCGGGAGTAGAGAGACCCAGTACTTC
TRBJ2-5	.	TRBV15	TRBD1	CATSTRTGGETQYF	TGTGCCACCAGCACAAGGACAGGGGGAGAGACCCAGTACTTC
TRBJ2-7	.	TRBV4-1	.	CASSLQLGQTRKQYF	TGCGCCAGCAGCCTCCAATTGGGCCAGACCAGAAAGCAGTACTTC
TRBJ2-7	.	TRBV5-1	TRBD1	CASSPGQGEQYF	TGCGCCAGCAGCCCGGGACAGGGAGAGCAGTACTTC